This TCR beta chain was profiled in a study of blood T cells in healthy people across ages. Study-wide findings and caveats: TCR beta diversity, measured per million T cells, fell in a roughly linear way with age.

It was with a sample-barcoded 5' primer and a J-beta primer mix that a second PCR of roughly 7 to 12 cycles was run. Template switching added a 12-random-nucleotide identifier to every cDNA molecule. TCRdb independently ran MiXCR on the 5' RACE reads; one entry per CDR3 protein. This sample has under 1,000,000 distinct CDR3 sequences; roughly 46% occur once, and the top ten carry roughly 20%. Trimming cost V 5 bases and J 3 bases, with 14 bases left between them. The germline V gene has CDR1 SQVTM and CDR2 ANQGSEA. CDR3 size: 13 residues. This clonotype was recorded many times. As yet, its antigen is unknown.

Input material: blood. The chain links TRBV29-1 to TRBJ2-7; tentatively, D is TRBD2 (5 bases). This clonotype was obtained from an older man in good health. CDR3 nucleotide sequence: TGCAGCGTTTGTCCGGGGAAGGACTACGAGCAGTACTTC. Translation gives CSVCPGKDYEQYF.